A selection of T cell receptor beta chains follows, all from one sample in a study of T-cell reconstitution after alpha-beta-depleted transplantation in children. MiXCR, run by TCRdb on the PCR reads, gives a single entry per CDR3 protein. The sample lists about 610,000 distinct CDR3 sequences, roughly a quarter occurring once. Source: PBMCs, taken before TCRalphabeta/CD19-depleted stem cell transplant. Receptor source: a boy under two years old with Wiskott-Aldrich syndrome, due to receive a stem cell transplant. Both conserved end residues are part of each CDR3. D genes are given only for firm matches. Clone size is stated in some rows and not others, as once, few, many or a class when expanded.

abundance,v_gene,j_gene,d_gene,CDR3aa,CDR3nt
few,TRBV11-2,TRBJ2-2,TRBD1,CASSLSLQGSSGELFF,TGTGCCAGCAGCTTAAGCCTACAGGGGTCGTCCGGGGAGCTGTTTTTT
.,TRBV19,TRBJ1-1,TRBD1,CASSRRGPTEAFF,TGTGCCAGTAGTAGAAGGGGGCCCACTGAAGCTTTCTTT
few,TRBV18,TRBJ2-1,TRBD2,CASSQVQREDNEQFF,TGTGCCAGCTCACAAGTGCAGCGGGAGGACAATGAGCAGTTCTTC
.,TRBV24-1,TRBJ2-5,.,CATSDLNQETQYF,TGTGCCACCAGTGACCTGAACCAAGAGACCCAGTACTTC
few,TRBV5-1,TRBJ2-7,TRBD1,CASSLMGTDYEQYF,TGCGCCAGCAGCTTGATGGGGACAGACTACGAGCAGTACTTC
few,TRBV18,TRBJ2-3,TRBD1,CASSPLPGQGTQYF,TGTGCCAGCTCACCGCTTCCGGGACAGGGGACGCAGTATTTT
.,TRBV11-2,TRBJ2-7,.,CASSWCGTALYEQYF,TGTGCCAGCAGCTGGTGCGGGACAGCACTCTACGAGCAGTACTTC
.,TRBV3-1,TRBJ2-1,TRBD2,CASSQEKREGHEQFF,TGTGCCAGCAGCCAAGAGAAGAGGGAGGGGCATGAGCAGTTCTTC
.,TRBV6-1,TRBJ2-2,.,CASTKGGDSNTGELFF,TGTGCCAGCACCAAGGGGGGGGACTCGAACACCGGGGAGCTGTTTTTT
.,TRBV5-1,TRBJ2-7,.,CASSLIAEVGEQYF,TGCGCCAGCAGCTTGATTGCGGAGGTGGGGGAGCAGTACTTC
few,TRBV30,TRBJ2-7,TRBD1,CAWRGDRAYYEQYF,TGTGCCTGGAGGGGGGACAGGGCCTACTACGAGCAGTACTTC
few,TRBV20-1,TRBJ2-7,TRBD2,CSARGALEAGGPYEQYF,TGCAGTGCTAGAGGTGCCTTGGAAGCGGGAGGGCCTTACGAGCAGTACTTC
few,TRBV5-4,TRBJ1-2,.,CASSLEISNYGYTF,TGTGCCAGCAGCTTGGAGATTTCTAACTATGGCTACACCTTC
.,TRBV12-3/TRBV12-4,TRBJ1-1,.,CASSLHGPNTEAFF,TGTGCCAGCAGTTTGCATGGCCCGAACACTGAAGCTTTCTTT
few,TRBV5-1,TRBJ2-7,.,CASSLAREGDPRIVGSYEQYF,TGCGCCAGCAGCTTGGCTCGAGAGGGGGATCCCCGGATAGTTGGTTCCTACGAGCAGTACTTC
many,TRBV4-2,TRBJ1-6,.,CASSQDLGQAGSPLHF,TGTGCCAGCAGCCAAGATCTCGGGCAGGCGGGTTCACCCCTCCACTTT
few,TRBV7-8,TRBJ1-5,.,CASSHAGRGQPQHF,TGTGCCAGCAGCCATGCCGGGCGAGGACAGCCCCAGCATTTT
.,TRBV30,TRBJ2-1,.,CAWSNIRRNPNEQFF,TGTGCCTGGAGTAATATAAGGCGTAATCCCAATGAGCAGTTCTTC
.,TRBV12-3/TRBV12-4,TRBJ2-1,.,CASSRETSDNEQFF,TGTGCCAGCAGTCGCGAGACGTCGGACAATGAGCAGTTCTTC
.,TRBV11-1,TRBJ2-7,TRBD2,CASSLGARWDSGNDYEQYF,TGTGCCAGCAGCTTAGGGGCGAGGTGGGATAGCGGGAACGACTACGAGCAGTACTTC
.,TRBV18,TRBJ2-7,.,CASSKYTGTPEVEQYF,TGTGCCAGCTCCAAATATACCGGGACCCCGGAAGTCGAGCAGTACTTC
once,TRBV7-2,TRBJ1-2,.,CASSLGPENYGYTF,TGTGCCAGCAGCTTAGGGCCGGAAAACTATGGCTACACCTTC
few,TRBV6-1,TRBJ2-3,.,CASLPCGACTDTQYF,TGTGCCTCCCTCCCCTGCGGGGCGTGCACAGATACGCAGTATTTT
few,TRBV15,TRBJ2-7,.,CATSRVDTYEQYF,TGTGCCACCAGCAGGGTTGATACCTACGAGCAGTACTTC
.,TRBV12-3/TRBV12-4,TRBJ1-4,TRBD1,CASSGTAREKLFF,TGTGCCAGCAGCGGGACAGCTCGGGAAAAACTGTTTTTT
few,TRBV30,TRBJ1-6,.,CAWQPSSYNSPLHF,TGTGCCTGGCAGCCAAGCTCCTATAATTCACCCCTCCACTTT
.,TRBV3-1,TRBJ2-3,.,CASSRFTGERDTQYF,TGTGCCAGCAGTCGTTTTACGGGAGAACGAGATACGCAGTATTTT
.,TRBV9,TRBJ2-1,TRBD2,CASSPGVREGGAEQFF,TGTGCCAGCAGCCCAGGTGTACGGGAGGGTGGGGCGGAGCAGTTCTTC
.,TRBV3-1,TRBJ1-5,.,CASSQDREQPQHF,TGTGCCAGCAGCCAAGACAGGGAACAGCCCCAGCATTTT
few,TRBV15,TRBJ2-7,.,CATSRDGLANVGQYF,TGTGCCACCAGCAGAGATGGGCTAGCGAACGTCGGGCAGTACTTC
.,TRBV5-5,TRBJ2-2,.,CASSLDPHTGELFF,TGTGCCAGCAGCTTGGACCCCCACACCGGGGAGCTGTTTTTT
.,TRBV29-1,TRBJ2-5,.,CSVAGRHQETQYF,TGCAGCGTGGCAGGCAGGCACCAAGAGACCCAGTACTTC
.,TRBV28,TRBJ1-5,.,CASSLGPLNQPQHF,TGTGCCAGCAGTTTAGGGCCCCTCAATCAGCCCCAGCATTTT
.,TRBV7-3,TRBJ2-1,TRBD1,CASSQNPGTGYNEQFF,TGTGCCAGCAGCCAAAACCCCGGGACAGGTTACAATGAGCAGTTCTTC
.,TRBV5-5,TRBJ2-6,.,CASGDSAGANVLTF,TGTGCCAGCGGAGACTCGGCTGGGGCCAACGTCCTGACTTTC
.,TRBV20-1,TRBJ2-1,TRBD1,CSAVNAGQGYNEQFF,TGCAGTGCTGTGAATGCGGGACAGGGCTACAATGAGCAGTTCTTC
.,TRBV5-5,TRBJ2-7,.,CASSLLVDTTYEQYF,TGTGCCAGCAGCTTGTTAGTTGACACCACCTACGAGCAGTACTTC
.,TRBV5-1,TRBJ2-1,.,CASSLAGVHEQFF,TGCGCCAGCAGCTTGGCCGGGGTACATGAGCAGTTCTTC
.,TRBV5-1,TRBJ2-1,TRBD2,CASSPGLAGVGEQFF,TGCGCCAGCAGCCCGGGACTAGCGGGAGTTGGTGAGCAGTTCTTC
few,TRBV10-3,TRBJ2-2,TRBD2,CAISPTSGTNTGELFF,TGTGCCATCAGTCCTACTAGCGGGACGAACACCGGGGAGCTGTTTTTT
.,TRBV12-3/TRBV12-4,TRBJ1-1,TRBD1,CASSLLTDRGLNTEAFF,TGTGCCAGCAGTCTCTTGACGGACAGGGGATTGAACACTGAAGCTTTCTTT
few,TRBV5-6,TRBJ1-2,.,CASSLGGLDYGYTF,TGTGCCAGCAGCTTGGGGGGTTTGGACTATGGCTACACCTTC
.,TRBV7-6,TRBJ2-1,TRBD1,CASSLPGQVNEQFF,TGTGCCAGCAGCTTACCGGGACAGGTGAATGAGCAGTTCTTC
.,TRBV7-2,TRBJ2-1,TRBD2,CASSPSGSTEQFF,TGTGCCAGCAGTCCAAGCGGGAGCACTGAGCAGTTCTTC
few,TRBV20-1,TRBJ1-2,.,CSAQRAAGYTF,TGCAGTGCTCAGAGGGCTGCTGGCTACACCTTC
.,TRBV5-1,TRBJ2-5,.,CASSSGSRGQQETQYF,TGCGCCAGCAGCTCCGGGTCACGAGGACAGCAAGAGACCCAGTACTTC
.,TRBV5-1,TRBJ2-7,TRBD2,CASSLVGLADYEQYF,TGCGCCAGCAGCTTGGTAGGACTAGCGGACTACGAGCAGTACTTC
.,TRBV7-3,TRBJ1-4,.,CASSDSSGKLFF,TGTGCCAGCAGCGACAGTTCCGGGAAACTGTTTTTT
.,TRBV6-5,TRBJ2-1,.,CASSYLSSVYNEQFF,TGTGCCAGCAGTTACCTGTCTAGCGTCTACAATGAGCAGTTCTTC
.,TRBV30,TRBJ2-1,.,CAWSVRLNNEQFF,TGTGCCTGGAGTGTTCGGCTAAACAATGAGCAGTTCTTC
few,TRBV24-1,TRBJ2-1,.,CATSDRTADSYNEQFF,TGTGCCACCAGTGACCGTACTGCGGACTCCTACAATGAGCAGTTCTTC
many,TRBV7-3,TRBJ2-1,TRBD2,CASSVAGGPNNEQFF,TGTGCCAGCAGCGTAGCGGGAGGGCCGAACAATGAGCAGTTCTTC
.,TRBV6-2/TRBV6-3,TRBJ2-1,.,CASSYSIGLPPNEQFF,TGTGCCAGCAGTTACTCTATTGGCCTTCCCCCCAATGAGCAGTTCTTC
.,TRBV7-6,TRBJ2-7,.,CASSLDRVNEQYF,TGTGCCAGCAGCTTAGACAGGGTCAACGAGCAGTACTTC
.,TRBV28,TRBJ2-5,.,CASSFAGRAWDQYF,TGTGCCAGCAGTTTTGCGGGACGGGCTTGGGACCAGTACTTC
.,TRBV27,TRBJ2-7,TRBD1,CASSLLGGQGLREQYF,TGTGCCAGCAGTTTACTGGGGGGACAGGGGCTGCGGGAGCAGTACTTC
few,TRBV20-1,TRBJ2-7,TRBD1,CSARVLPGQAATYF,TGCAGTGCTAGAGTCCTACCGGGACAGGCTGCTACGTACTTC